This entry concerns a single T cell receptor (beta chain). This clonotype showed up many times. There is no known antigen for this receptor. Base qualities are missing; no much larger clone stands one base away. The intended sense of this specimen's time point label: newly diagnosed GD, antithyroid drugs for less than 3 months. RNA was extracted from PBMCs in TRIzol for both TCR sequencing and RNA sequencing. The diagnosis of Graves' disease followed American Thyroid Association guidelines. Patients for the study were recruited at an endocrinology department in Xi'an, China. Each patient gave approximately 10 milliliters of peripheral blood, collected in an EDTA anticoagulant tube. Ficoll Paque Plus density gradient separation was used to isolate PBMCs, and no additional T cell sorting was done. An Agilent 2100 Bioanalyzer and agarose gel were used to check RNA quality, while a NanoDrop 2000 measured RNA concentration.

The record originates from a study of regulatory T cells in long-lasting Graves disease (dated by TCRdb to the early 2020s). With respect to the entire study: Newly diagnosed Graves' disease patients had taken antithyroid drugs for less than 3 months. This study used TCR sequencing and RNA sequencing of peripheral blood to compare persistent Graves' disease patients against newly diagnosed Graves' disease patients. The study was registered as a clinical trial and conducted in China. A total of around 33 samples underwent TCR sequencing, from roughly 13 patients with persistent Graves' disease and 20 patients with newly diagnosed Graves' disease.

Library preparation used multiplex PCR. The instrument given in TCRdb is Illumina HiSeq 4000. CDR3 regions were amplified by Arm-PCR with iRepertoire HTBI primers to construct TCR beta libraries. Gel purification was performed on PCR products prior to sequencing. As for the original processing: A total of some 60 TRBV and 14 TRBJ segments were identified across samples and were used for gene usage analysis of CDR3 amino acid clonotypes. COPE and FqMerger were used to merge the filtered high-quality paired reads into contigs. BLAST was used to align contigs to IMGT TRBV, TRBD and TRBJ reference genes, and CDR3 was defined according to IMGT. Highly expanded clones were defined as clonotypes with a frequency above 0.1%. Repertoire diversity was measured by Shannon entropy, and V-J evenness by the Gini coefficient. A clonotype found in more than one individual was treated as public. TCRdb passed the public sequencing reads through fastp at Q25 and MiXCR, retaining productive beta sequences. Duplicate CDR3 protein sequences are folded into a single record with the most common DNA and genes. TCRdb, not the authors, supplied the V and J calls. For this sample the table gives about 540,000 distinct CDR3 sequences, of which less than 15% were detected only once. The ten largest make up 8.5% to 10% of the sample.

Broader findings and caveats from the paper: Only the TCR beta chain was sequenced and analyzed. A larger number of public clonotypes was shared among persistent patients (approximately 2,600) than among newly diagnosed patients (approximately 1,000). Persistent Graves' disease patients showed lower TCR Shannon entropy and fewer highly expanded clones than newly diagnosed patients, suggesting clonal expansion. The study examined only peripheral blood because the primary lesion, thyroid tissue, could not be accessed. The small sample size was acknowledged by the authors as a limitation that may reduce accuracy.

This sample was shared with a second study, whose subject was T cells in Graves' hyperthyroidism and ophthalmopathy. The second publication reports: Stable Graves' hyperthyroidism was defined as the absence of progression to ophthalmopathy over 18 months of follow-up. Hyperthyroidism patients were newly diagnosed, with disease duration under 2 months, and aged 18 to 65 years. Patients with uncontrolled infections, other autoimmune diseases, pregnancy or lactation were excluded. Clinical symptoms, serum thyroxine and TRAb, thyroid ultrasound, and orbital computed tomography formed the basis for the diagnoses. A first-round RT-PCR of the TCR CDR3 used the HTBI primer set with the Qiagen OneStep RT-PCR kit. Most expanded thyroid clonotypes (frequency above 0.001) were also found in blood, which suggests that blood repertoires may mirror thyroid immune responses. In cross-validation, a model built on a 13 V-J signature told ophthalmopathy apart from stable hyperthyroidism with about 90% sensitivity and about 81% specificity, and in testing the same model reached 80%/75%. During validation, the model predicted progression to ophthalmopathy a median of around 6 months ahead of onset, with approximately 70% sensitivity and 72% to 80% specificity. A discovery cohort of about 95 patients, approximately 45 with Graves' ophthalmopathy and approximately 57 with stable Graves' hyperthyroidism, was used to find distinguishing TCR V-J signatures. An independent validation cohort of fewer than 20 hyperthyroidism patients and approximately 17 patients who later progressed to ophthalmopathy tested prospective prediction of ophthalmopathy. The approximately 100 discovery patients were divided at random into training and test sets in a 7:3 ratio. The study also compared thyroid tissue and blood T-cell repertoires from a handful of Graves' hyperthyroidism patients. Following sampling, methimazole starting at 30 mg daily was given to hyperthyroidism patients, and high-dose intravenous methylprednisolone was given to ophthalmopathy patients. Libraries were constructed in a second round of multiplex PCR, after which size selection and purification were carried out. Paired-end sequencing of the libraries was performed with 100 bp reads on an Illumina HiSeq2000. SOAPnuke was used to process the raw data, with reads discarded if the reads contained adapters or uncalled bases, had a mean Phred below 15, or lacked an exact constant-primer or identifier match. High-quality paired reads were merged with COPE v1.2.5, and unique nucleotide sequences were defined as clonotypes. MiTCR v1.1 was used to align clonotypes to the IMGT TRBV, TRBD and TRBJ reference segments. Analysis was restricted to V-J combinations with a frequency above 0.0001, which covered 98% to 99.2% of repertoires. The TCS score was defined as F50 (clonal expansion) divided by E x V (chaos), with BLOSUM62-based TCRdist calculated between CDR3 peptides within each V-J. Welch's t-statistics and random forest reduced just over 500 V-J features to 10 to 15, which were used in a naive Bayes classifier (R e1071). No statistical method was used to set the sample size in advance, and investigators knew the group allocation. TCR Vbeta CDR3 sequencing of some 140 peripheral blood samples (roughly 43 ophthalmopathy, approximately 80 hyperthyroidism and approximately 17 progressor patients) is reported in the paper.

This receptor was identified in a man aged 25 to 40 with Graves disease. Donor details come from another sample of the same person, matched by shared clones. The material sequenced was peripheral blood mononuclear cells (PBMCs), taken at new diagnosis, from a patient treated with antithyroid drugs.

CDR3 protein: CASIDLTSGTRDEQFF. The DNA sequence is as follows: TGTGCCAGCATTGACTTGACTAGCGGGACACGGGATGAGCAGTTCTTC. The chain employs TRBV6-1 and TRBJ2-1; 11 central nucleotides agree with TRBD2. The CDR3 measures 16 amino acids from cysteine to phenylalanine. Only the CDR3 part of the read is kept: 48 bases, read in frame from the first base. V and J are trimmed by 7 bases and 8 bases, and the gene matches miss 13 bases of the junction. The germline V gene supplies CDR1 MNHNS and CDR2 SASEGT.